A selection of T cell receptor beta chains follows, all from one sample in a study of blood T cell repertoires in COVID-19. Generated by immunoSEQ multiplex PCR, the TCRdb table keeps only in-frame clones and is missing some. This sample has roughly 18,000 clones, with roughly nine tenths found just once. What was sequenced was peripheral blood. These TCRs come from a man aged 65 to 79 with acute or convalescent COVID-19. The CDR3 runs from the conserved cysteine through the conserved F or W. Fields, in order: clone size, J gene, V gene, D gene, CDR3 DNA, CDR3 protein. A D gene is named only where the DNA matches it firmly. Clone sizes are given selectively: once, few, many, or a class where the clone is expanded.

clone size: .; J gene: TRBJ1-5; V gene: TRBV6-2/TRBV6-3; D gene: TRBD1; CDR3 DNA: TGTGCCAGCAGTTACGACAGGGGGCATCAGCCCCAGCATTTT; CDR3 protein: CASSYDRGHQPQHF
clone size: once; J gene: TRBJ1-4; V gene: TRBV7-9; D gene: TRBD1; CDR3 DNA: TGTGCCAGCAGCTTCGGGACAGGAGCAACTAATGAAAAACTGTTTTTT; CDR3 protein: CASSFGTGATNEKLFF
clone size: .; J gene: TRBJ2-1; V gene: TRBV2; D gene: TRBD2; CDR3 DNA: TGTGCCAGTTCCGGGACTAGCGGGGGAGAATACAATGAGCAGTTCTTC; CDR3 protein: CASSGTSGGEYNEQFF
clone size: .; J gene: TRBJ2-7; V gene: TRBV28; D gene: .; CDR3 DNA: TGTGCCAGCAGCCTAACAGGTTCTTCCTACGAGCAGTACTTC; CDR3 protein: CASSLTGSSYEQYF
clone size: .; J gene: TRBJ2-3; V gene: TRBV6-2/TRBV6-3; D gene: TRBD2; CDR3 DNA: TGTGCCAGCAGTAGCCCCCGGCTAGCGGGAAGCACAGATACGCAGTATTTT; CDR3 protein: CASSSPRLAGSTDTQYF
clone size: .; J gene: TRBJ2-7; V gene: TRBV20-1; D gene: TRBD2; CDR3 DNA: TGCAGTGCTAGTGGTCCCCGAGCGGGGGCCGGGTACGAGCAGTACTTC; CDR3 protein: CSASGPRAGAGYEQYF
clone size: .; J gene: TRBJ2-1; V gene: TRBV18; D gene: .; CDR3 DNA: TGTGCCAGCTCACCAGGGGAACTCAGGGAAAATGAGCAGTTCTTC; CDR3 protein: CASSPGELRENEQFF
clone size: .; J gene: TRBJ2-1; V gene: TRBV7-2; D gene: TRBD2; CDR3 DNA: TGTGCCAGCAGCTTCGGGGGGTCGCGGACTGAGCAGTTCTTC; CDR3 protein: CASSFGGSRTEQFF
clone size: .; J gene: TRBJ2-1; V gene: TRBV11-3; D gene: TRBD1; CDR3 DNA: TGTGCCAGCAGCTATCGGGACAGTCCCCTCAATGAGCAGTTCTTC; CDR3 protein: CASSYRDSPLNEQFF
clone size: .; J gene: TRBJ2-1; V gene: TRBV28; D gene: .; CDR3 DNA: TGTGCCAGCAGTTTACAGGGAAATGAGCAGTTCTTC; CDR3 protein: CASSLQGNEQFF
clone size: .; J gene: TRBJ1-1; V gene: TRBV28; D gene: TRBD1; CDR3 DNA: TGTGCCAGCAGTTTGTTCCAGGGGGCTACTGAAGCTTTCTTT; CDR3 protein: CASSLFQGATEAFF
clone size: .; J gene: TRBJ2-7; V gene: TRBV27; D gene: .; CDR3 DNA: TGTGCCAGCAGTCCAAGCGCGGACGAGCAGTACTTC; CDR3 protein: CASSPSADEQYF
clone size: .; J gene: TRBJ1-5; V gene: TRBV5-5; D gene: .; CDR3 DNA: TGTGCCAGCAGCGTTGAGGTTGGTTGGTATCAGCCCCAGCATTTT; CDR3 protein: CASSVEVGWYQPQHF
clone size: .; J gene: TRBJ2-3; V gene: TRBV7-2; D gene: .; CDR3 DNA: TGTGCCAGCAGCCCTCGGTGGGCTATAATCACAGATACGCAGTATTTT; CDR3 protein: CASSPRWAIITDTQYF
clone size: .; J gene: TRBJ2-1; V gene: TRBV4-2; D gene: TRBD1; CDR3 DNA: TGTGCCAGCAGCCAAGATCACGGACAGGGGGCTAATGAGCAGTTCTTC; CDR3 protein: CASSQDHGQGANEQFF
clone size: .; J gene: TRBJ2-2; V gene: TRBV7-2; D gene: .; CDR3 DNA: TGTGCCAGCAGCGCTGGACATAACACCGGGGAGCTGTTTTTT; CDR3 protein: CASSAGHNTGELFF
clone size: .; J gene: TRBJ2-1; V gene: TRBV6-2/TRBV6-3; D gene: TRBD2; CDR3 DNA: TGTGCCAGCAGTTTAGTATTGATACGGACTAGCGGGACTGAATCCTACAATGAGCAGTTCTTC; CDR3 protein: CASSLVLIRTSGTESYNEQFF
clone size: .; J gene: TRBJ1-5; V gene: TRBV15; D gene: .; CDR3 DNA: TGTGCCACCAGCTTTATGGGGGCAAGCAATCAGCCCCAGCATTTT; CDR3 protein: CATSFMGASNQPQHF
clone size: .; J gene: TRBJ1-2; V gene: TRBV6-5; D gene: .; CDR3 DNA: TGTGCCAGCAGCCTCGGACAGCAACCAAACTATGGCTACACCTTC; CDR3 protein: CASSLGQQPNYGYTF
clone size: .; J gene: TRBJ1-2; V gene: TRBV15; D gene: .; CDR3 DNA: TGTGCCACCAGCAGAGGGGCAGGGGATGGCTACACCTTC; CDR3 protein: CATSRGAGDGYTF
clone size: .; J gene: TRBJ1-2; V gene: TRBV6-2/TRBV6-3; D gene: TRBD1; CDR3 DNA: TGTGCCAGCAGTTACGGGACAGCTAACTATGGCTACACCTTC; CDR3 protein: CASSYGTANYGYTF
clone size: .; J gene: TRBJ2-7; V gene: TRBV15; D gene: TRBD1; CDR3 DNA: TGTGCCACCAGCAGAGTAGGGGGGTCCGGGACAGGTTTCTACGAGCAGTACTTC; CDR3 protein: CATSRVGGSGTGFYEQYF
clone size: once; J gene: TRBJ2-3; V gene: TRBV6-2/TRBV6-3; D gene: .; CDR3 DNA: TGTGCCAGCAGTTACCCTCTCACAGATACGCAGTATTTT; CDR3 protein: CASSYPLTDTQYF
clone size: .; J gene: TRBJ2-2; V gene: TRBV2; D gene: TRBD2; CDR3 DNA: TGTGCCACCGCGACTAGCGGGGCACCAATCGGGGAGCTGTTTTTT; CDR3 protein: CATATSGAPIGELFF
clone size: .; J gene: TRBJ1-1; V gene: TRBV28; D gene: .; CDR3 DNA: TGTGCCAGCAGTTCGGGAGGGGACCGTAACCGTGAAGCTTTCTTT; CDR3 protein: CASSSGGDRNREAFF
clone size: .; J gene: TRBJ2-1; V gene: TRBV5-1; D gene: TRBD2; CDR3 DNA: TGCGCCAGCAGCTTGGGCGGACTAGCGGGAGGCGCTCCCAATGAGCAGTTCTTC; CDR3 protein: CASSLGGLAGGAPNEQFF
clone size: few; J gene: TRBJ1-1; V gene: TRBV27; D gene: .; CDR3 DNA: TGTGCCAGCAGTTTCGGGTGGAACACTGAAGCTTTCTTT; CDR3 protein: CASSFGWNTEAFF
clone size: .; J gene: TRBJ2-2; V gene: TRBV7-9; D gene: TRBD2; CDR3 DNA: TGTGCCAGCAGCGGGACTAGTGCCGGGGAGCTGTTTTTT; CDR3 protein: CASSGTSAGELFF
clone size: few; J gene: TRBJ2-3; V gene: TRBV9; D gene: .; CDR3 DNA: TGTGCCAGCAGCGTAGGCAGGGGAACAGATACGCAGTATTTT; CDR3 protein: CASSVGRGTDTQYF
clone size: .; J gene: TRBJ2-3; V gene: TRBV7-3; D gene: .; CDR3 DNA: TGTGCCAGCAGCTCTCTAGGCGGATCCACAGATACGCAGTATTTT; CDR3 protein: CASSSLGGSTDTQYF
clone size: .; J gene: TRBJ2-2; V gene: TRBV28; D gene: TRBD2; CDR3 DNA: TGTGCCAGCAGTTTCCGACTAGCGGGAGGGCCGGGGACCGGGGAGCTGTTTTTT; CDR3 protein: CASSFRLAGGPGTGELFF
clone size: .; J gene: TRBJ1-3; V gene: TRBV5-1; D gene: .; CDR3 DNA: TGCGCCAGCAGCAGAACAGGGTCGGCTGGAAACACCATATATTTT; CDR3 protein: CASSRTGSAGNTIYF
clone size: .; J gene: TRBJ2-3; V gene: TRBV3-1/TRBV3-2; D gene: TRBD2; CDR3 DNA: TGTGCCAGCATCAGAAAAGGGACTAGCGGGAGGAGCACAGATACGCAGTATTTT; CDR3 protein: CASIRKGTSGRSTDTQYF
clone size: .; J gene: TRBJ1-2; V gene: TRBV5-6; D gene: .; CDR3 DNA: TGTGCCAGCAGCCGAATTGGGGGGAAGTTGGACTATGGCTACACCTTC; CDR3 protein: CASSRIGGKLDYGYTF
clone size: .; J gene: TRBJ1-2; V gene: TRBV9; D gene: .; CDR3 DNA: TGTGCCAGCAGCGTCCCGGAGAGATCGGTCTACACCTTC; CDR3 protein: CASSVPERSVYTF
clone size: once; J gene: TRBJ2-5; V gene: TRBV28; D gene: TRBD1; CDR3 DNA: TGTGCCAGCAGTGTTACAGGGGGAGAGACCCAGTACTTC; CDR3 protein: CASSVTGGETQYF
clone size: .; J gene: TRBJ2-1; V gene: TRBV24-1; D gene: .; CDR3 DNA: TGTGCCACCAGTGATCCAGGGCTTGGTGAGCAGTTCTTC; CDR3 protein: CATSDPGLGEQFF
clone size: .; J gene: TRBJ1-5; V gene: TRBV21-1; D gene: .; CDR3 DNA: TGTGCCAGGTGGCGGGGTTGGGATCAGCCCCAGCATTTT; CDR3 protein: CARWRGWDQPQHF
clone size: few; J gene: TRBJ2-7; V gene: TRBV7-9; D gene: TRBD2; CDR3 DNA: TGTGCCAGCAACCAAATGACTAGCGGGACCTACGAGCAGTACTTC; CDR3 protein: CASNQMTSGTYEQYF
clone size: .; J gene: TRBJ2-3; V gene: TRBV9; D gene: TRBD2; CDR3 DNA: TGTGCCAGCAGCGTAGTTGCGGGAGACACAGATACGCAGTATTTT; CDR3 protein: CASSVVAGDTDTQYF
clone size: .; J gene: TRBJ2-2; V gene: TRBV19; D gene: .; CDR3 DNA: TGTGCCAGTAGTAATGGGCCTGACAACACCGGGGAGCTGTTTTTT; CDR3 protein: CASSNGPDNTGELFF
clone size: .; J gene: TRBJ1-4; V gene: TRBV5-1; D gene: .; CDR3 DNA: TGCGCCAGCAGCTCGAAACAACAGGATAATGAAAAACTGTTTTTT; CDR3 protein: CASSSKQQDNEKLFF
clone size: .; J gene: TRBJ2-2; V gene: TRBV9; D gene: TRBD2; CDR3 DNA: TGTGCCAGCAGCGTCAGCGGGAGGGCCATCACCGGGGAGCTGTTTTTT; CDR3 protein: CASSVSGRAITGELFF
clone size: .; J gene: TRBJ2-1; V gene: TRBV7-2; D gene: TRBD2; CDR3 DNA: TGTGCCAGCTCCCTCCGGGCGGGAGACCCGATATACAATGAGCAGTTCTTC; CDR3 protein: CASSLRAGDPIYNEQFF
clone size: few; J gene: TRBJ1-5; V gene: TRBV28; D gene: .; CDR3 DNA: TGTGCCAGTCTGGAGGGAGGTGGGCCCCAGCATTTT; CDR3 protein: CASLEGGGPQHF
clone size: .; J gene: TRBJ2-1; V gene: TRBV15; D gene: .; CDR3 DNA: TGTGCCACCAGCAGAGACGGGAAGTCCTACAATGAGCAGTTCTTC; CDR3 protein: CATSRDGKSYNEQFF
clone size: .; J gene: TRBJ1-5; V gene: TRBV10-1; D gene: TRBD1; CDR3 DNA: TGCGCCAGCAGTTCCGGGACAGGGTCTCATCAGCCCCAGCATTTT; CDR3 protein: CASSSGTGSHQPQHF
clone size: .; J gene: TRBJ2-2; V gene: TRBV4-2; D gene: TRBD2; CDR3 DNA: TGTGCCAGCAGCCAAGATCTCCTAGCGGAACCGACCGGGGAGCTGTTTTTT; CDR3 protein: CASSQDLLAEPTGELFF
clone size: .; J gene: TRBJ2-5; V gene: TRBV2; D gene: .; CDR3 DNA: TGTGCCAGCACTCTCGGGAGAGGAAGGGAGACCCAGTACTTC; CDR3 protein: CASTLGRGRETQYF